A single sample gave rise to the 5 T cell receptor beta chains below, sequenced in a study of Ad26.COV2.S vaccination and SARS-CoV-2 variants. The treatment here: 15 to 20 received Ad26.COV2.S at low or high dose, single or two shots; about 5 received placebo; per-sample allocation not given. Day 63 after the first injection of vaccine or placebo was the sampling time. Data came from immunoSEQ multiplex PCR; TCRdb stores just in-frame clones and leaves some out. The data contain 380,000 or so clones, approximately 83% of them singletons. The sequencing used peripheral blood, collected in a trial of Ad26.COV2.S vaccine versus placebo. The receptors shown here come from a person aged 18-60 years who received the Ad26.COV2.S COVID-19 vaccine or a placebo.

The chain recombines TRBV12-3 or TRBV12-4 with TRBJ2-1; D is undetermined. This CDR3 is built from 12 residues. Trimming stripped 6 bases from V and 5 bases from J, with 8 bases between. The CDR3 reads CASRGPNNEQFF. The CDR3 bases are TGTGCCAGCAGAGGACCCAACAATGAGCAGTTCTTC.

The chain combines TRBV27 with TRBJ1-1; the D is unclear. The CDR3 is 14 amino acids. Per germline, CDR1 MNHEY and CDR2 SMNVEV (reference sequence). V gave up 1 base and J gave up 2 bases, with 8 bases separating them. The CDR3 DNA is TGTGCCAGCAGTTTATACCGCAGAAACACTGAAGCTTTCTTT. This translates into CASSLYRRNTEAFF.

The rearrangement links TRBV3-1 (or the pseudogene TRBV3-2) to TRBJ2-7; D call uncertain. Trimming pared 4 bases from V and 6 bases from J, leaving 22 bases between. CDR3 size: 16 residues. Germline V gene sequence: CDR1 LGHDT, CDR2 YNNKEL (reference sequence). The CDR3 protein is CASSPTLGLQSSEQYF. In DNA, the CDR3 is TGTGCCAGCAGCCCGACTTTGGGCCTCCAATCCAGCGAGCAGTACTTC.

This clone was observed a few times. CDR3 sequence (DNA): TGTGCCAGCAGCGTAGGATGGGGACCCACCAACTATGGCTACACCTTC. It encodes CASSVGWGPTNYGYTF. V gene TRBV9 combines with J gene TRBJ1-2; D is perhaps TRBD1 (5 bases). Trimming removed 0 bases from V and 2 bases from J, with 14 bases in between. Germline values: CDR1 SGDLS, CDR2 YYNGEE. The CDR3 is made up of 16 amino acids. Complete variable domain (other parts from reference TRBV9 and TRBJ1-2): DSGVTQTPKHLITATGQRVTLRCSPRSGDLSVYWYQQSLDQGLQFLIQYYNGEERAKGNILERFSAQQFPDLHSELNLSSLELGDSALYFCASSVGWGPTNYGYTFGSGTRLTVV.

In nucleotides, the CDR3 is TGTGCCAGCAGCTTTGAAGGGGAAGCTTTCTTT. It translates to CASSFEGEAFF. The chain recombines TRBV11-3 with TRBJ1-1; no definite D call. Per germline, CDR1 SGHNT and CDR2 YENEEA. V was cut by 3 bases and J by 8 bases, with 7 bases left in between. The CDR3 has 11 residues. Complete variable domain (other parts from reference TRBV11-3 and TRBJ1-1): EAGVVQSPRYKIIEKKQPVAFWCNPISGHNTLYWYLQNLGQGPELLIRYENEEAVDDSQLPKDRFSAERLKGVDSTLKIQPAELGDSAVYLCASSFEGEAFFGQGTRLTVV.